This T cell receptor (beta chain) appears in the sequencing data of a study of cytomegalovirus exposure and HLA in healthy donors. General observations from the study: That first-cohort TCR clusters tended to co-occur in the 90 to 150 validation repertoires was found in a later analysis.

Worth noting for this clone: As yet, its antigen is unknown.

Data came from immunoSEQ multiplex PCR; TCRdb stores just in-frame clones and leaves some out. The data show 180,000 or so clones, around nine tenths seen once. The CDR3 spans 15 residues. Germline V gene data show CDR1 as SGHRS and CDR2 as YFSETQ. Trimming stripped 3 bases from V and 0 bases from J, with 13 bases between. The origin of this receptor is a man between 18 and 29 years old in good health and CMV-seropositive. The V and J genes are TRBV5-1 and TRBJ2-7, with D perhaps TRBD2 (5 bases). The sequenced material came from PBMCs. The CDR3 nucleotides read TGCGCCAGCAGCTCGGACGGACTGCTCTCCTACGAGCAGTACTTC. Amino acids: CASSSDGLLSYEQYF.